These 27 T cell receptor beta chains share one sample of origin, sequenced in a study of shared clonotypes between healthy human individuals. Naive CD8 isolation took CD45RO-negative cells positively selected for CCR7 and excluded terminally differentiated effector memory CD45RA+ cells. Some clones are missing from TCRdb's copy, which holds only in-frame ones; the method was immunoSEQ multiplex PCR. The sample lists over 2 million clones, 85% to 95% seen once, with roughly 1.1% in the top ten. The sequencing input was naive CD8+ T cells sorted from blood. The source of these receptors is a man aged 18-30 years in good health.

The V and J genes are TRBV28 and TRBJ1-5; D may be TRBD1 (6 bases). Germline V gene data show CDR1 as MDHEN and CDR2 as SYDVKM. The CDR3 loop spans 15 amino acids. Between the trimmed V and J ends, which lost 8 bases and 2 bases, there was a span of 16 bases. In DNA form, the CDR3 reads TGTGCCAGCGGACGCCCAGGGGAAGGCAATCAGCCCCAGCATTTT. Its protein is CASGRPGEGNQPQHF.

With regard to this clone: This same CDR3 is encoded by further DNA sequences in the sample. The CDR3 region has the DNA TGTGCCAGTAGTATAGCGGGGACAGAGAATCAGCCCCAGCATTTT. This translates into CASSIAGTENQPQHF. The V gene is TRBV19, the J gene TRBJ1-5, with 7 bases fitting TRBD1. The CDR3 extends over 15 amino acids. The V gene's germline CDR1 is LNHDA and CDR2 SQIVND (reference sequence). Losses at the gene ends were 1 base for V and 4 bases for J; bases not matched to a gene: 4.

The chain employs TRBV4-3 and TRBJ2-1, with a possible D match to TRBD1 (5 bases). V was shortened by 0 bases and J by 6 bases, with 9 bases between the two germline ends. The CDR3 extends over 14 amino acids. CDR1 is LGHNA and CDR2 is YSLEER in the germline V gene. CDR3 DNA: TGCGCCAGCAGCCAAGATTCAGGGATCAATGAGCAGTTCTTC. This encodes CASSQDSGINEQFF.

CDR3 coding DNA: TGTGCCAGCAGCTCGATTGGGACTGGAGCCTACGAGCAGTACTTC. It translates to CASSSIGTGAYEQYF. The chain couples TRBV5-6 to TRBJ2-7; a possible D gene is TRBD2 (6 bases). The germline V gene has CDR1 SGHDT and CDR2 YYEEEE. Trimming left V 3 bases short and J 2 bases short, with 15 bases between. The CDR3 covers 15 residues.

This chain uses TRBV28 with TRBJ2-7; D gene uncertain. V was pared by 6 bases and J by 4 bases, with 13 bases between. CDR1 and CDR2 from the germline V gene are MDHEN and SYDVKM. The CDR3 consists of 13 residues. CDR3 DNA: TGTGCCAGCAGATTGCGGCTAAATTACGAGCAGTACTTC. Its protein is CASRLRLNYEQYF.

Comment on this clone: This sample includes further DNA sequences coding for the same CDR3. J is TRBJ2-7 and V is TRBV13; D gene uncertain. Germline V gene sequence: CDR1 PRHDT, CDR2 FYEKMQ (reference sequence). V was clipped by 0 bases and J by 4 bases, with 7 bases between them. The CDR3 is 13 residues long. Here the CDR3 reads CASSLGALYEQYF. The CDR3 coding sequence is TGTGCCAGCAGCTTAGGGGCCCTTTACGAGCAGTACTTC. Together with reference TRBV13 and TRBJ2-7, the CDR3 gives the full variable domain: AAGVIQSPRHLIKEKRETATLKCYPIPRHDTVYWYQQGPGQDPQFLISFYEKMQSDKGSIPDRFSAQQFSDYHSELNMSSLELGDSALYFCASSLGALYEQYFGPGTRLTVT.

For the CDR3, the DNA is TGTGCCACCAGCAGCCGGACAGGGGTAACCTACGAGCAGTACTTC. It is translated as CATSSRTGVTYEQYF. V is TRBV15 and J is TRBJ2-7; 9 bases agree with TRBD1. With V trimmed by 3 bases and J by 2 bases, 5 bases remained unmatched. The CDR3 is 15 amino acids. Germline V CDR1 and CDR2: LNHNV, YYDKDF (reference sequence).

This chain's CDR3 is CSVSPDHGPNYGYTF. The CDR3 bases are TGCAGCGTTTCTCCAGACCACGGTCCCAACTATGGCTACACCTTC. J is TRBJ1-2 and V is TRBV29-1; D is ambiguous. There are 15 residues in the CDR3. V lost 5 bases to trimming and J lost 2 bases, with 18 bases between them. The germline CDR1 and CDR2 sequences are SQVTM and ANQGSEA.

The chain has TRBV6-1 and TRBJ2-7, with 10 nucleotides matching TRBD2. This CDR3 spans 15 amino acids. J lost 2 bases, V lost 8 bases, and 9 bases had no gene match. Germline V gene data show CDR1 as MNHNS and CDR2 as SASEGT. This chain's CDR3 is CASPSGRVIAYEQYF. Here the CDR3 DNA reads TGTGCCAGCCCAAGCGGGAGGGTAATTGCCTACGAGCAGTACTTC.

The J gene is TRBJ2-5, the V gene TRBV6-5; 10 nucleotides match TRBD1. The germline V gene has CDR1 MNHEY and CDR2 SVGAGI. The CDR3 has 16 amino acids. J lost 7 bases, V lost 2 bases, and 10 bases had no gene match. Here the CDR3 DNA reads TGTGCCAGCAGTTACACAACGGGACAGGGGCCAGGGACCCAGTACTTC. Its protein is CASSYTTGQGPGTQYF.

This chain joins TRBV5-1 and TRBJ2-7; 8 bases match TRBD1. The CDR3 extends over 14 amino acids. V shed 9 bases, J shed 0 bases, and the junction held 8 bases outside the gene matches. In germline, CDR1 is SGHRS, CDR2 YFSETQ. The CDR3 DNA follows: TGCGCCACCGGACAGGGATTAAACTCCTACGAGCAGTACTTC. It is translated as CATGQGLNSYEQYF.

This clone has just one count. The chain recombines TRBV11-2 with TRBJ2-7, with unresolved D. The CDR3 runs 14 residues. The V gene lost 1 base and the J gene lost 3 bases, with 10 bases spanning the gap. CDR1 and CDR2 (germline): SGHAT, FQNNGV. The CDR3 here is CASSLAVLGYEQYF. The CDR3 nucleotides read TGTGCCAGCAGCTTAGCGGTGCTCGGCTACGAGCAGTACTTC.

CDR3 sequence reads: CASSQRGGWVYGYTF. CDR3 nucleotides: TGTGCCAGCAGCCAACGAGGGGGCTGGGTATATGGCTACACCTTC. The chain combines TRBV14 with TRBJ1-2; 7 bases align to TRBD1. The CDR3 has 15 amino acids. Germline CDR1 reads SGHDN; CDR2 reads FVKESK. V lost 2 bases, J lost 5 bases, and 8 bases stayed unmatched.

On this clone: An end of the junction does not agree with germline; a read error may underlie this. The chain combines TRBV30 with TRBJ2-7; D is unresolved. From germline, CDR1 is GTSNPN and CDR2 SVGIG (reference sequence). The length of the CDR3 is 13 residues. CDR3 loop: CAWSFSGSSEQYF. The DNA for the CDR3 is TGTGCCTGGAGTTTTTCAGGCTCCTCCGAGCAGTACTTC.

This chain uses TRBV27 with TRBJ2-5; D gene unclear. CDR1 MNHEY and CDR2 SMNVEV come from the germline V gene (reference sequence). Between the trimmed V and J ends, which lost 5 bases and 5 bases, there was a span of 15 bases. CDR3 length equals 14 residues. The CDR3 protein is CASSNSEGWETQYF. The CDR3 DNA follows: TGTGCCAGCAGTAACTCTGAAGGGTGGGAGACCCAGTACTTC.

V gene TRBV5-6 combines with J gene TRBJ2-7, with 9 nucleotides matching TRBD1. The germline V gene has CDR1 SGHDT and CDR2 YYEEEE. J was trimmed by 5 bases and V by 6 bases; bases with no gene match: 15. The CDR3 sequence is 16 residues long. DNA for the CDR3: TGTGCCAGCACCACAGCGAACATAGGACAGGGGAACGAGCAGTACTTC. Amino acids: CASTTANIGQGNEQYF.

The gene calls are TRBV4-1 and TRBJ2-3, with a possible D match to TRBD1 (6 bases). The CDR3 has 17 amino acids. CDR1 MGHRA and CDR2 YSYEKL come from the germline V gene. V was clipped by 2 bases and J by 2 bases, with 17 bases between them. Here the CDR3 reads CASSQFPRGSSTDTQYF. CDR3 sequence (DNA): TGCGCCAGCAGCCAATTCCCGAGGGGGTCTTCCACAGATACGCAGTATTTT.

The chain uses TRBV25-1 and TRBJ2-2; perhaps TRBD1 as D (6 bases). The CDR3 totals 16 residues. Trimming cost V 2 bases and J 3 bases, with 13 bases left between them. CDR1 and CDR2 from the germline V gene are MGHDK and SYGVNS. The CDR3 loop is CASSEQQGYDTGELFF. DNA of the CDR3: TGTGCCAGCAGTGAACAGCAGGGGTATGACACCGGGGAGCTGTTTTTT.

Regarding this clone: Other nucleotide sequences from this sample produce the same CDR3. The V gene is TRBV9, the J gene TRBJ2-7; D remains unclear. The CDR3 is 13 amino acids. The germline CDR1 and CDR2 sequences are SGDLS and YYNGEE. V was pared by 4 bases and J by 1 base, with 9 bases between. Here the CDR3 reads CASSPPQSYEQYF. The CDR3 nucleotides read TGTGCCAGCAGCCCCCCACAGTCCTACGAGCAGTACTTC.

The chain couples TRBV7-9 to TRBJ2-2; D assignment may be TRBD1 or TRBD2 (5 bases each). The CDR3 is 15 residues long. In germline, CDR1 is SEHNR, CDR2 FQNEAQ (reference sequence). V lost 5 bases to trimming and J lost 2 bases, with 12 bases between them. Here the CDR3 reads CASSPWDANTGELFF. The CDR3, as DNA: TGTGCCAGCAGCCCATGGGACGCCAACACCGGGGAGCTGTTTTTT.

The chain combines TRBV6-5 with TRBJ2-4; TRBD1 aligns across 10 bases. Trimming cost V 1 base and J 8 bases; bases outside gene matches: 2. The CDR3 is 14 amino acids. Germline V gene lookup returns CDR1 MNHEY and CDR2 SVGAGI. The CDR3 region is CASSYLGQGDIQYF. The CDR3 bases are TGTGCCAGCAGTTACTTAGGACAGGGGGACATTCAGTACTTC.

V is TRBV28 and J is TRBJ1-1; no reliable D call. The CDR3 length is 12 residues. Looked up from germline, CDR1 is MDHEN and CDR2 is SYDVKM. Trimming cost V 3 bases and J 7 bases, with 9 bases left between them. CDR3 loop: CASSLYGSEAFF. As DNA, the CDR3 is TGTGCCAGCAGTTTGTACGGAAGTGAAGCTTTCTTT.

The gene calls are TRBV13 and TRBJ2-7; the match to TRBD1 covers 9 bases. Per germline, CDR1 PRHDT and CDR2 FYEKMQ (reference sequence). V shed 4 bases, J shed 6 bases, and the junction held 7 bases outside the gene matches. The CDR3 totals 14 residues. The CDR3 nucleotides read TGTGCCAGCAGCTGGGGACAGGGACGTGTCGAGCAGTACTTC. The encoded protein is CASSWGQGRVEQYF.

The chain couples TRBV9 to TRBJ2-3; TRBD2 is a possible D gene (7 bases). Germline values: CDR1 SGDLS, CDR2 YYNGEE. This CDR3 spans 15 amino acids. V lost 0 bases, J lost 4 bases, and 12 bases lay in between. The CDR3 region is CASSVEEGGSDTQYF. Here the CDR3 DNA reads TGTGCCAGCAGCGTAGAAGAGGGGGGGTCAGATACGCAGTATTTT.

The chain uses TRBV7-8 and TRBJ2-2; D is possibly TRBD1 or TRBD2 (5 bases each). This CDR3 has 16 residues. Germline V gene lookup returns CDR1 SGHVS and CDR2 FQNEAQ. V was pared by 2 bases and J by 6 bases, with 16 bases between. The CDR3 DNA reads TGTGCCAGCAGCTTACTCGAGACAGCGGCCGCCGGGGAGCTGTTTTTT. Amino acid sequence: CASSLLETAAAGELFF.

The rearrangement joins TRBV14 to TRBJ2-3; TRBD1 matches 9 bases. Germline CDR1 reads SGHDN; CDR2 reads FVKESK. Losses at the gene ends were 5 bases for V and 6 bases for J; bases not matched to a gene: 9. The CDR3 is made up of 15 amino acids. This CDR3 is CASSDRGQGYDTQYF. The CDR3 DNA is TGTGCCAGCAGCGACAGGGGACAGGGTTACGATACGCAGTATTTT.

The genes are TRBV4-1 and TRBJ1-1; 7 bases line up with TRBD1. Germline V gene sequence: CDR1 MGHRA, CDR2 YSYEKL. The V segment lost 4 bases and the J segment 0 bases; nucleotides outside the gene matches: 5. The CDR3 has 15 residues. The chain's CDR3 is CASSLRDSMNTEAFF. Here the CDR3 DNA reads TGCGCCAGCAGCCTCAGGGACAGCATGAACACTGAAGCTTTCTTT.